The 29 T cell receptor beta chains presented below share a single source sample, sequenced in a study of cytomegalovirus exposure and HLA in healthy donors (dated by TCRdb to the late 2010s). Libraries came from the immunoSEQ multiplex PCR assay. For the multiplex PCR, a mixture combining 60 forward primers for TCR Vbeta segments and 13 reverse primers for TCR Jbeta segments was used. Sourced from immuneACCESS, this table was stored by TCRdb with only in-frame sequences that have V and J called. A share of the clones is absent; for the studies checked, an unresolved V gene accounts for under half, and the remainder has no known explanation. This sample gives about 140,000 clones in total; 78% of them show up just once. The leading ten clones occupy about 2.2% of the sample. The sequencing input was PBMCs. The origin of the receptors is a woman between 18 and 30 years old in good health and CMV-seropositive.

Here the CDR3 reads CASSSTGEYYGYTF. As DNA, the CDR3 is TGTGCCAGCAGCTCGACAGGGGAGTACTATGGCTACACCTTC. J is TRBJ1-2 and V is TRBV13; 8 nucleotides agree with TRBD1. Germline CDR1 PRHDT, CDR2 FYEKMQ (reference sequence). Trimming cost V 4 bases and J 3 bases; bases outside gene matches: 4. This CDR3 spans 14 amino acids.

CDR3 bases: TGTGCCAGCACCCCGGAGGGGACTGGAAACACCATATATTTT. It translates to CASTPEGTGNTIYF. The J gene is TRBJ1-3, the V gene TRBV14; D possibly corresponds to TRBD1 (5 bases). This CDR3 contains 14 residues. Germline V gives CDR1 SGHDN, CDR2 FVKESK. V dropped 7 bases and J dropped 2 bases, with 12 bases sitting between them.

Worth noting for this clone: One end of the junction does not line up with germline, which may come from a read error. The CDR3 DNA reads TGTGTCAGCCTACTATGGGGAGGCTGGCAGCCCCAGCATTTT. The encoded protein is CVSLLWGGWQPQHF. The rearrangement uses TRBV6-1 and TRBJ1-5; D is unclear. The CDR3 contains 14 residues. Germline CDR1 and CDR2: MNHNS and SASEGT.

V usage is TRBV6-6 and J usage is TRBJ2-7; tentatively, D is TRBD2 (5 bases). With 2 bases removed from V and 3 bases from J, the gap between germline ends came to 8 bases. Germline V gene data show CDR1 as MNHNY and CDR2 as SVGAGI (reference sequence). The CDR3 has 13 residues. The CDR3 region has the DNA TGTGCCAGCAGTTACATCGGGGACTACGAGCAGTACTTC. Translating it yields CASSYIGDYEQYF.

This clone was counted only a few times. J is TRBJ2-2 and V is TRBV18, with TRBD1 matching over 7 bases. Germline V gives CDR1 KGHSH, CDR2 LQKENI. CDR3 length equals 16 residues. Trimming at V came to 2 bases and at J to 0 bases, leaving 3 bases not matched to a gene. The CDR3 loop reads CASSPMGQPNTGELFF. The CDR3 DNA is TGTGCCAGCTCACCAATGGGACAGCCGAACACCGGGGAGCTGTTTTTT.

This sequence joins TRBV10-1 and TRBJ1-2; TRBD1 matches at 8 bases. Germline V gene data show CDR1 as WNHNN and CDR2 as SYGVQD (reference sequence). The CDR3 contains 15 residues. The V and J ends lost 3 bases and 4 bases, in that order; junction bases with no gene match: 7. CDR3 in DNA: TGCGCCAGCAGTGATCCCGGGACAGGACTCTATGGCTACACCTTC. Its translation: CASSDPGTGLYGYTF.

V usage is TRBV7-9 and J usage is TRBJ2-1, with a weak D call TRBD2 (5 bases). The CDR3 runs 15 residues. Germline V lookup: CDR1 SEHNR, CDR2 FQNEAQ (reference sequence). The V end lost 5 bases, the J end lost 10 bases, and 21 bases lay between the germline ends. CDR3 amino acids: CASSPIGLANKEQFF. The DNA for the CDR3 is TGTGCCAGCAGCCCAATAGGCCTAGCTAATAAGGAGCAGTTCTTC.

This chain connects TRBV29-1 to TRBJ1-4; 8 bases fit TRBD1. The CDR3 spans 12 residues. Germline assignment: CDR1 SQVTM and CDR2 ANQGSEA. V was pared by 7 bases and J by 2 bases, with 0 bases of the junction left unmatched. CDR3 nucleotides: TGCAGCGGACAGGGGACTAATGAAAAACTGTTTTTT. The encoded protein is CSGQGTNEKLFF.

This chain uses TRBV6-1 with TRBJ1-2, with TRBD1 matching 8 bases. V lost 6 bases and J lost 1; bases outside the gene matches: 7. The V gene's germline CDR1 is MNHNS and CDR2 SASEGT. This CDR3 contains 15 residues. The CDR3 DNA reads TGTGCCAGCAGGGGTCAGGGGGCAGGTAACTATGGCTACACCTTC. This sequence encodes CASRGQGAGNYGYTF.

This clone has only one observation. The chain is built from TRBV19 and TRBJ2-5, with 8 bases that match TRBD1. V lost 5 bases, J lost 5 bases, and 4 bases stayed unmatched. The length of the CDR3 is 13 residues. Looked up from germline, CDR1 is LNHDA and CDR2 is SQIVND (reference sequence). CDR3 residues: CASSLHRGETQYF. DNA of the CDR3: TGTGCCAGTAGTTTACACAGGGGGGAGACCCAGTACTTC.

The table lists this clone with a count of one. CDR3 sequence: CASSYSGRPGAFF. Here the CDR3 DNA reads TGTGCCAGCAGTTACTCGGGCAGGCCCGGAGCTTTCTTT. The chain recombines TRBV6-5 with TRBJ1-1; D is undetermined. There are 13 residues in the CDR3. The ends were cut back, 0 bases at V and 10 bases at J, with 12 bases in the middle. The germline gives CDR1 MNHEY, CDR2 SVGAGI.

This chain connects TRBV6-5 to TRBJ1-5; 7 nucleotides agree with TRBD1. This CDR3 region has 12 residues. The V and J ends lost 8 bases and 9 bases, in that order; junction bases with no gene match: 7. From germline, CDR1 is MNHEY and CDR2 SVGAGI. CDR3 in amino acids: CASGTAWGPQHF. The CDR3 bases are TGTGCCAGCGGGACAGCCTGGGGGCCCCAGCATTTT.

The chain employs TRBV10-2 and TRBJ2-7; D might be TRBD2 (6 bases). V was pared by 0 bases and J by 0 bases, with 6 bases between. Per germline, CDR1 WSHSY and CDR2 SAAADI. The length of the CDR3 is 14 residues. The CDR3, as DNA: TGCGCCAGCAGTGAGTCGGGGGGCTCCTACGAGCAGTACTTC. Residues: CASSESGGSYEQYF.

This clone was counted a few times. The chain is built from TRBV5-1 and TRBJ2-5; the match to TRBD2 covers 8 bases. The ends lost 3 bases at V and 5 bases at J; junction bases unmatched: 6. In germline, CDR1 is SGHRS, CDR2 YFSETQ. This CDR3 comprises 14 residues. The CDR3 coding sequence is TGCGCCAGCAGCTCAGCGGGGGTAGGGGAGACCCAGTACTTC. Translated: CASSSAGVGETQYF.

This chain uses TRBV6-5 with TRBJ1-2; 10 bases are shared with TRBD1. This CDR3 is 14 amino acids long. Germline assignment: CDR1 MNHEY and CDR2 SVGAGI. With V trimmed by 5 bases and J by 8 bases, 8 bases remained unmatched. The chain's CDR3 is CASSPGDRGHGYTF. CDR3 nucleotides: TGTGCCAGCAGTCCTGGGGACAGGGGTCACGGCTACACCTTC.

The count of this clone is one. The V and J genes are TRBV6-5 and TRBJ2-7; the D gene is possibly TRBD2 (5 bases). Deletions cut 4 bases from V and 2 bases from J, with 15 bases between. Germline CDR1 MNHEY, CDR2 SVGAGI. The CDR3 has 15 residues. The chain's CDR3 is CASSSWGGSAYEQYF. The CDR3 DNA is TGTGCCAGCAGTTCCTGGGGTGGGAGTGCCTACGAGCAGTACTTC.

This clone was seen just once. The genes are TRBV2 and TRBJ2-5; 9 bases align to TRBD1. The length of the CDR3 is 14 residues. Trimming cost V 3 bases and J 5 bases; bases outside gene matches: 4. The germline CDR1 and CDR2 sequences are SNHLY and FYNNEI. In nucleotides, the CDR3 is TGTGCCAGCAGTGAGGACAGGGGCCCCGAGACCCAGTACTTC. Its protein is CASSEDRGPETQYF.

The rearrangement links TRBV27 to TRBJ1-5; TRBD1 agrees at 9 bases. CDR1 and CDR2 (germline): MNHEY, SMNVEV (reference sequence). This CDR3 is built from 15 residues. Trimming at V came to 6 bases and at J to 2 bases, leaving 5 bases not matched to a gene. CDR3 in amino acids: CASRKQGARNQPQHF. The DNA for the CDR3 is TGTGCCAGCAGAAAACAGGGGGCGCGCAATCAGCCCCAGCATTTT.

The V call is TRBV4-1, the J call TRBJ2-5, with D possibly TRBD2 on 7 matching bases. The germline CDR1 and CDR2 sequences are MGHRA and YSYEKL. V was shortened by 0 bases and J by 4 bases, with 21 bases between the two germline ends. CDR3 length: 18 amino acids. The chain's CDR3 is CASSQDRKIGGAGETQYF. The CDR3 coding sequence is TGCGCCAGCAGCCAAGATAGGAAAATTGGGGGGGCAGGAGAGACCCAGTACTTC.

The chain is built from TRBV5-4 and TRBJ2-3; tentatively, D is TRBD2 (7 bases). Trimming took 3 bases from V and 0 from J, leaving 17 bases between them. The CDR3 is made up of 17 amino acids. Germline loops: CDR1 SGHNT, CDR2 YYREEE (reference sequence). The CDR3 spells CASSSARGGLSTDTQYF. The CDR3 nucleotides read TGTGCCAGCAGCTCCGCTAGGGGGGGCCTTAGCACAGATACGCAGTATTTT.

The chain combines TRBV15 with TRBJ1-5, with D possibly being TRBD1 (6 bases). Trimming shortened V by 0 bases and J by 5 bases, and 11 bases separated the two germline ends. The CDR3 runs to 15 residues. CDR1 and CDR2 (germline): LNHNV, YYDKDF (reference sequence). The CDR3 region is CATSRDLQGYQPQHF. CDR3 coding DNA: TGTGCCACCAGCAGAGATTTGCAGGGGTATCAGCCCCAGCATTTT. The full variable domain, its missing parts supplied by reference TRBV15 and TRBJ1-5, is DAMVIQNPRYQVTQFGKPVTLSCSQTLNHNVMYWYQQKSSQAPKLLFHYYDKDFNNEADTPDNFQSRRPNTSFCFLDIRSPGLGDTAMYLCATSRDLQGYQPQHFGDGTRLSIL.

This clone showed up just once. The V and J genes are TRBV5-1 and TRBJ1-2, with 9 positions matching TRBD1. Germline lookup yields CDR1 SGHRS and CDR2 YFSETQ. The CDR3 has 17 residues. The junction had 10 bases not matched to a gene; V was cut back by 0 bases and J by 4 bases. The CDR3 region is CASSLGETGGGSYGYTF. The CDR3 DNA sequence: TGCGCCAGCAGCTTGGGAGAAACAGGGGGCGGGAGCTATGGCTACACCTTC.

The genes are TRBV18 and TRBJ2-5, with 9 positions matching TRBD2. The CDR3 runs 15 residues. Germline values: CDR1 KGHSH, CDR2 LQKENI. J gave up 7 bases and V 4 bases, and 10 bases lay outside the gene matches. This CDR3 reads CASSRLAGALGTQYF. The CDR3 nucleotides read TGTGCCAGCTCACGGTTAGCGGGGGCCCTCGGGACCCAGTACTTC.

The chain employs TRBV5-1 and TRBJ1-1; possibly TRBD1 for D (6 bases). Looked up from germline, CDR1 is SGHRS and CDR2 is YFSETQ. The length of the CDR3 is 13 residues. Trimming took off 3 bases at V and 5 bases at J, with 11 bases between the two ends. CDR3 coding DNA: TGCGCCAGCAGCTCAGGGGTTGTGACTGAAGCTTTCTTT. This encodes CASSSGVVTEAFF.

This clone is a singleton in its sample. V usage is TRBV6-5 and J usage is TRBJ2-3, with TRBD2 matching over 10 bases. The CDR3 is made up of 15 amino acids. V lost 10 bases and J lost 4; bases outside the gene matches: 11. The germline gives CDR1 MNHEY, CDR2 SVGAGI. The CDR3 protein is CATLSGGATADTQYF. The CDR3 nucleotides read TGTGCCACCCTAAGCGGGGGGGCAACGGCAGATACGCAGTATTTT.

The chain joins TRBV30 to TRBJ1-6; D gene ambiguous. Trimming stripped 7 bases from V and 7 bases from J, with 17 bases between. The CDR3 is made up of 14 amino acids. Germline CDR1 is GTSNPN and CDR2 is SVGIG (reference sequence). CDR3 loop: CASQPQGGNSPLHF. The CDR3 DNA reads TGTGCCTCCCAACCACAAGGCGGGAATTCACCCCTCCACTTT.

The CDR3 loop reads CASSLGGGKQFF. The CDR3 bases are TGTGCCAGCAGTTTAGGGGGGGGGAAACAGTTCTTC. The rearrangement links TRBV28 to TRBJ2-1; 7 positions agree with TRBD2. The ends lost 2 bases at V and 13 bases at J; junction bases unmatched: 5. Looked up from germline, CDR1 is MDHEN and CDR2 is SYDVKM. This CDR3 is 12 amino acids long. The full variable domain, in which reference TRBV28 and TRBJ2-1 provide the parts outside the CDR3, is DVKVTQSSRYLVKRTGEKVFLECVQDMDHENMFWYRQDPGLGLRLIYFSYDVKMKEKGDIPEGYSVSREKKERFSLILESASTNQTSMYLCASSLGGGKQFFGPGTRLTVL.

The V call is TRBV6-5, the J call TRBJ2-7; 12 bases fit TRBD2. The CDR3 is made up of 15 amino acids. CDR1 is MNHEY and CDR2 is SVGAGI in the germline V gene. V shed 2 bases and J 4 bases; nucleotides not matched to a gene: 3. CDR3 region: CASSYDTSGGYEQYF. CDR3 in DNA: TGTGCCAGCAGTTACGACACTAGCGGGGGGTACGAGCAGTACTTC.

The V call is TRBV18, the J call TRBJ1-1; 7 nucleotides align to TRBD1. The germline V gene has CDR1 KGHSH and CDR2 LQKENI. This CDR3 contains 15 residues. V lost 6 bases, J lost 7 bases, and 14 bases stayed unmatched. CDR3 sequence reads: CASSLAQGGGIEAFF. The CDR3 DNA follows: TGTGCCAGCTCCCTAGCCCAAGGAGGGGGCATTGAAGCTTTCTTT.